These 3 T cell receptor beta chains came from one sample sequenced in a study of response to subunit inactivated influenza vaccine. TCRdb used MiXCR to reprocess the RT-PCR reads, holding one entry per CDR3 protein. The table has 150,000 to 200,000 distinct CDR3 sequences, 10% to 15% seen once; the top ten hold over 25%. These same data were also listed under a study on T cells expressing NK-cell markers. That investigation notes: Generation of TCR beta cDNA was performed by 5'RACE template switching incorporating UMIs.

The starting material was CD8+ T cells sorted from PBMCs, obtained 12 days after vaccination. These receptors were obtained from a man aged 50-60 years who received an inactivated influenza vaccine.

This clonotype was counted between two and nine times. The V gene is TRBV28, the J gene TRBJ1-2, with a tentative D call TRBD1 (5 bases). V shed 3 bases and J shed 8 bases, with 13 bases lying between them. Germline CDR1 reads MDHEN; CDR2 reads SYDVKM. CDR3 length: 13 amino acids. CDR3 DNA: TGTGCCAGCAGTTTTAGCCAGGGAGGCGGCTACACCTTC. It codes for CASSFSQGGGYTF.

The rearrangement joins TRBV11-1 to TRBJ2-2; 13 bases match TRBD2. J lost 4 bases, V lost 5 bases, and 10 bases had no gene match. Germline values: CDR1 SGHAT, CDR2 FQDESV (reference sequence). The CDR3 has 18 amino acids. CDR3 in amino acids: CASSRGLAGEVPTGELFF. CDR3 nucleotide sequence: TGTGCCAGCAGCCGAGGACTAGCGGGAGAGGTCCCCACCGGGGAGCTGTTTTTT.

This clonotype was recorded a few times. J is TRBJ2-5 and V is TRBV5-1; 9 bases align to TRBD2. CDR1 is SGHRS, CDR2 YFSETQ, per germline. CDR3 length equals 18 residues. The trim removed 0 bases at V and 2 bases at J, leaving 11 bases unmatched. The CDR3 DNA is TGCGCCAGCAGCTTGGTCACTAGCGGGCAAGGACCACAAGAGACCCAGTACTTC. This sequence encodes CASSLVTSGQGPQETQYF. The full variable domain, with the rest looked up from reference TRBV5-1 and TRBJ2-5, is KAGVTQTPRYLIKTRGQQVTLSCSPISGHRSVSWYQQTPGQGLQFLFEYFSETQRNKGNFPGRFSGRQFSNSRSEMNVSTLELGDSALYLCASSLVTSGQGPQETQYFGPGTRLLVL.